The clone carrying this T cell receptor beta chain was counted between two and nine times. The antigen is undetermined. The sample comes from a study of spatial heterogeneity in lung cancer. For the study at large: Raw reads showed each unique TCR and UMI combination turning up more than ten times on average. Notes on the study in general: Relative to follow-up, resection was when ubiquitous expanded tumor TCRs appeared more in blood.

TCRdb reanalysed the 5' RACE reads using MiXCR and keeps one entry per CDR3 protein. The table records around 87,000 distinct CDR3 sequences, approximately 12% of them present only once. Time point indicated: sample taken at primary tumor resection. The authors sequenced whole RNA from tumor, nontumor lung or frozen PBMC without sorting. This CDR3 region has 14 residues. V lost 10 bases to trimming and J lost 1 base, with 16 bases between them. Sequencing was performed on PBMCs, taken at surgery. This rearrangement joins TRBV12-3 or TRBV12-4 to TRBJ1-1; D gene unclear. The TCR sequence derives from a male donor with early-stage non-small cell lung cancer. The CDR3 loop is CATQELRENTEAFF. The CDR3 coding sequence is TGTGCCACCCAGGAGTTGAGGGAGAACACTGAAGCTTTCTTT.